This TCR beta chain was profiled in a study of brain T cells in children with intractable seizures (dated by TCRdb to the early 2020s). About the full investigation: Resected brain tissue from about 50 pediatric epilepsy surgery cases was initially screened for immune gene transcripts with a NanoString immunology panel. Of the approximately 12 selected surgery cases, pre-surgery blood was also sequenced for eight, so four had brain tissue only.

The investigation overall reported the following: Because pre- and post-surgery blood were sequenced to different depths, clones absent from the pre-surgery sample may reflect undersampling. Viral specificity was inferred solely from CDR3 sequence similarity, and the HCMV serostatus of the patients was not known.

Per the publication, the time point label means: resected brain tissue, or blood drawn just prior to surgery. The surgery cases showing the highest brain T cell transcript signatures were chosen for TCR beta chain sequencing of brain tissue and, when available, of blood. Before surgery, patients had received at least one anti-epileptic drug. The TCR-sequenced patients were children whose drug-resistant epilepsy was caused by tuberous sclerosis complex, focal cortical dysplasia, Rasmussen encephalitis or hemimegalencephaly. Bulk genomic DNA was isolated from unsorted brain tissue and whole blood using the Monarch genomic DNA purification kit. The immunoSEQ assay was used to generate TCR beta chain sequences from genomic DNA. Processing in the source paper ran as follows. Any CDR3 sequence that did not begin with the conserved framework cysteine at position 104 was removed by hand. To get clonality, the normalized Shannon's Diversity Index was subtracted from one, giving values from 0 (maximal diversity) to 1 (oligoclonal). Differences in the frequency of the same CDR3 between samples, such as brain versus blood, were assessed with chi-squared comparison-of-proportions tests. Public clonotypes were found through immuneACCESS searches, while the VDJdb browser was used to judge similarity to known antiviral clonotypes. TCRdb took over this immuneACCESS table, retaining in-frame rearrangements with V and J assigned. Such tables are incomplete; in checked studies, under half of the missing clones stem from an unresolved V gene, and the remainder is unexplained. That table is the source of V, J and clone size, and D and trimming were worked out from the DNA. This sample is represented by about 41,000 clones; approximately 90% of them were singletons. About 6% of the sample is taken by the ten largest.

Based on the germline V gene (reference sequence), the CDR1 and CDR2 sequences are LGHDT and YNNKEL. Relative to germline, V is 9 bases shorter and J is 0 bases shorter, with 15 bases between their ends. Inclusive of the bounding cysteine and phenylalanine, the CDR3 is 15 residues long. CDR3 DNA only is kept here, 45 bases in frame from base 1. As concerns this clone: Its antigen is still unknown. No much larger clone exists at a distance of one base, and base qualities are not known.

Recombination joined TRBV3-1 (or the pseudogene TRBV3-2) with TRBJ1-3, with the D gene uncertain. Material: peripheral blood, obtained at surgery. The TCR was taken from a girl aged 2-10 years with tuberous sclerosis and intractable seizures. Read as DNA, the sequence is TGTGCCAGTCAGGACCAGCCGGTCTCTGGAAACACCATATATTTT. Its coded protein is CASQDQPVSGNTIYF.